This TCR beta chain appears in the sequencing data of a study of T-cell reconstitution after alpha-beta-depleted transplantation in children. Study-wide findings and caveats: It was surviving recipient T cells and thymic progenitors that gave some patients high TCRbeta diversity at day 60. Diversity and T-cell counts at one year after transplant derived mostly from new T cells.

The CDR3 is 15 amino acids. Trimming stripped 1 base from V and 1 base from J, with 11 bases between. The germline CDR1 and CDR2 sequences are SGHRS and YFSETQ. This clonotype occurred many times. Its specificity is not known. Unique molecular identifiers featured in how the TCRbeta library was prepared. TCRdb reprocessed the PCR reads via MiXCR and lists one record per CDR3 protein. The sample lists over 150,000 distinct CDR3 sequences; 6.6% were seen once. V gene TRBV5-1 combines with J gene TRBJ1-1; no clear D gene. The TCR originated in a boy aged 2 to 10 with acute lymphoblastic leukemia, due to receive a stem cell transplant. The specimen comprised PBMCs, sampled before TCRalphabeta/CD19-depleted stem cell transplant. The CDR3 region is CASSLSPERNTEAFF. CDR3 nucleotide sequence: TGCGCCAGCAGCTTGAGCCCAGAGAGGAACACTGAAGCTTTCTTT. Using reference TRBV5-1 and TRBJ1-1 for the parts outside the CDR3, the full variable domain is KAGVTQTPRYLIKTRGQQVTLSCSPISGHRSVSWYQQTPGQGLQFLFEYFSETQRNKGNFPGRFSGRQFSNSRSEMNVSTLELGDSALYLCASSLSPERNTEAFFGQGTRLTVV.